This paragraph reports one T cell receptor beta chain. The method was immunoSEQ multiplex PCR; TCRdb's version includes in-frame clones alone and lacks a portion of them. The data hold around 290,000 clones, with more than 85% observed a single time. This entry belongs to a study of blood T cell repertoires in COVID-19. Overall study: The analysed material was cDNA or gDNA that came from T cells, B-cell-depleted T cells, or PBMCs.

The germline V and J ends were trimmed by 6 bases and 7 bases, with 10 bases remaining between them. Germline CDR1 and CDR2: MNHEY and SVGAGI. This CDR3 contains 12 residues. The J gene is TRBJ1-5, the V gene TRBV6-5; D perhaps matches TRBD1 (5 bases). The sequenced sample was peripheral blood. The clonotype originates from a woman younger than 45 with COVID-19, enrolled during active disease. CDR3 coding DNA: TGTGCCAGCAGAACGGGGGTACAGCCCCAGCATTTT. Translated: CASRTGVQPQHF.